One sample yielded the 30 T cell receptor beta chains listed below, sequenced in a study of T cell responses to AZD1222 COVID-19 vaccine. Method: immunoSEQ multiplex PCR; TCRdb's copy keeps in-frame clones and lacks some. Of about 130,000 clones listed, about 94% are singletons. The sequencing used peripheral blood, collected on day 0 of AZD1222 vaccination. These receptor sequences come from an adult in good health.

The V and J genes are TRBV6-5 and TRBJ2-7; 10 bases fit TRBD1. This CDR3 spans 14 amino acids. V trimming: 3 bases; J trimming: 5 bases; junction bases outside the gene matches: 4. Germline V gene lookup returns CDR1 MNHEY and CDR2 SVGAGI. CDR3 in amino acids: CASSYDRGLDEQYF. The CDR3 DNA is TGTGCCAGCAGTTATGACAGGGGGCTCGACGAGCAGTACTTC.

The rearrangement joins TRBV28 to TRBJ1-5; D ambiguous. The germline V and J ends were trimmed by 7 bases and 2 bases, with 12 bases remaining between them. CDR3 size: 14 residues. In germline, CDR1 is MDHEN, CDR2 SYDVKM. The CDR3 DNA reads TGTGCCAGCACAATTGGAGGAGGCAATCAGCCCCAGCATTTT. Protein product: CASTIGGGNQPQHF.

This sequence joins TRBV30 and TRBJ2-5, with unresolved D. Germline V gene sequence: CDR1 GTSNPN, CDR2 SVGIG (reference sequence). Trimming took off 0 bases at V and 3 bases at J, with 2 bases between the two ends. This CDR3 has 11 amino acids. The CDR3 nucleotides are TGTGCCTGGAGTGTAAAAGAGACCCAGTACTTC. It is translated as CAWSVKETQYF. Supplemented by reference TRBV30 and TRBJ2-5, the full variable domain reads SQTIHQWPATLVQPVGSPLSLECTVEGTSNPNLYWYRQAAGRGLQLLFYSVGIGQISSEVPQNLSASRPQDRQFILSSKKLLLSDSGFYLCAWSVKETQYFGPGTRLLVL.

The J gene is TRBJ2-3, the V gene TRBV9; D may match TRBD1 or TRBD2 (5 bases each). Germline CDR1 is SGDLS and CDR2 is YYNGEE. V lost 3 bases to trimming and J lost 2 bases, with 16 bases between them. CDR3 length: 16 residues. The CDR3 coding sequence is TGTGCCAGCAGCGCCTTGGGGCAGCGGACCACAGATACGCAGTATTTT. It translates to CASSALGQRTTDTQYF.

A single count supports this clone. At one end, the junction sequence differs from germline, possibly due to a read error. The rearrangement joins TRBV28 to TRBJ2-7, with D perhaps being TRBD1 or TRBD2 (5 bases each). The germline gives CDR1 MDHEN, CDR2 SYDVKM. The CDR3 is 14 residues long. The CDR3 spells CVSSPRDGWGEQYF. The CDR3 DNA sequence: TGTGTCAGCAGCCCCCGGGACGGCTGGGGCGAGCAGTACTTC. Full variable domain (outside the CDR3, taken from reference TRBV28 and TRBJ2-7): DVKVTQSSRYLVKRTGEKVFLECVQDMDHENMFWYRQDPGLGLRLIYFSYDVKMKEKGDIPEGYSVSREKKERFSLILESASTNQTSMYLCVSSPRDGWGEQYFGPGTRLTVT.

This clone has only one observation. V and J are TRBV19 and TRBJ1-3; 8 nucleotides agree with TRBD1. V trimming: 3 bases; J trimming: 5 bases; junction bases outside the gene matches: 9. CDR3 size: 16 residues. Germline CDR1 reads LNHDA; CDR2 reads SQIVND (reference sequence). The DNA for the CDR3 is TGTGCCAGTAGTATCCTCGAAGTCAGGGGGCGAAACACCATATATTTT. Translation gives CASSILEVRGRNTIYF.

The V gene is TRBV21-1, the J gene TRBJ2-3; TRBD2, as called in the table, went unchecked against the DNA. TRBV21-1 is flagged as a pseudogene. The length of the CDR3 is 15 residues. CDR3 DNA sequence: TGTGCCAGCAGCAAAGAGGAAGCGGTCACAGATACGCAGTATTTT. Its translation: CASSKEEAVTDTQYF.

Only one count was recorded for this clone. The chain recombines TRBV7-8 with TRBJ2-7; 8 bases match TRBD1. CDR3 length equals 15 residues. Germline CDR1 SGHVS, CDR2 FQNEAQ. The trim removed 1 base at V and 7 bases at J, leaving 9 bases unmatched. The CDR3, as DNA: TGTGCCAGCAGCTTAGTTCGGACAGGGAAAGGGGAGCAGTACTTC. This gives the protein CASSLVRTGKGEQYF.

The J gene is TRBJ2-2, the V gene TRBV5-1; possible D gene TRBD2, 6 bases. Germline V lookup: CDR1 SGHRS, CDR2 YFSETQ. Trimming shortened V by 1 base and J by 0 bases, and 7 bases separated the two germline ends. The CDR3 runs 15 residues. The CDR3 loop reads CASSLSGANTGELFF. The CDR3 DNA is TGCGCCAGCAGCTTGTCGGGAGCGAACACCGGGGAGCTGTTTTTT.

This chain joins TRBV4-1 and TRBJ2-6, with 9 bases fitting TRBD2. With 2 bases clipped from V and 4 bases from J, the junction kept 12 bases outside the gene matches. CDR3 length: 19 residues. The germline gives CDR1 MGHRA, CDR2 YSYEKL. CDR3 nucleotide sequence: TGCGCCAGCAGCCAACCCGGGACTAGCCTTTATCGAGGGGCCAACGTCCTGACTTTC. It yields the protein CASSQPGTSLYRGANVLTF.

The chain recombines TRBV30 with TRBJ1-6; no firm D call. Germline V lookup: CDR1 GTSNPN, CDR2 SVGIG (reference sequence). The V end lost 2 bases, the J end lost 3 bases, and 8 bases lay between the germline ends. The CDR3 runs to 14 residues. CDR3 sequence reads: CAWSKQIYNSPLHF. CDR3 DNA: TGTGCCTGGAGTAAACAGATCTATAATTCACCCCTCCACTTT.

The chain joins TRBV10-1 to TRBJ2-1; 7 bases match TRBD2. After removal of 6 bases from V and 3 bases from J, the junction contained 8 bases not matched to a gene. The CDR3 spans 15 residues. Germline V gene data show CDR1 as WNHNN and CDR2 as SYGVQD (reference sequence). In DNA form, the CDR3 reads TGCGCCAGCAGCGCCGACCTAGCGGTCTACAATGAGCAGTTCTTC. As protein: CASSADLAVYNEQFF.

The chain couples TRBV27 to TRBJ2-1; 7 nucleotides align to TRBD2. Trimming removed 4 bases from V and 5 bases from J; junction bases left unmatched: 8. In germline, CDR1 is MNHEY, CDR2 SMNVEV (reference sequence). The CDR3 has 15 residues. CDR3 protein: CASSSGSSGNNEQFF. CDR3 bases: TGTGCCAGCAGTTCCGGGTCTAGCGGCAACAATGAGCAGTTCTTC.

Concerning this clone itself: The sample carries other DNA sequences with the same CDR3. The chain has TRBV5-4 and TRBJ1-1; D possibly corresponds to TRBD1 (5 bases). V was shortened by 0 bases and J by 0 bases, with 6 bases between the two germline ends. The germline CDR1 and CDR2 sequences are SGHNT and YYREEE (reference sequence). The CDR3 has 14 residues. The CDR3 coding sequence is TGTGCCAGCAGCTTGGGGGGCATGAACACTGAAGCTTTCTTT. Its protein is CASSLGGMNTEAFF.

CDR3 coding DNA: TGTGCCAGCAGCCCCCGGGACGGCAGCGTCCTGACTTTC. Its protein is CASSPRDGSVLTF. The V gene is TRBV5-6, the J gene TRBJ2-6; D tentatively fits TRBD1 or TRBD2 (5 bases each). Germline CDR1 and CDR2: SGHDT and YYEEEE. CDR3 length equals 13 residues. V lost 4 bases and J lost 12, with 14 bases in between.

This clone was seen only a few times. This chain links TRBV7-9 with TRBJ2-1; D is possibly TRBD1 or TRBD2 (5 bases each). There are 15 residues in the CDR3. Germline CDR1 and CDR2: SEHNR and FQNEAQ (reference sequence). V was clipped by 4 bases and J by 3 bases, with 13 bases between them. The CDR3 reads CASSWVRGGYNEQFF. CDR3 nucleotides: TGTGCCAGCAGCTGGGTCCGGGGCGGCTACAATGAGCAGTTCTTC.

The V and J genes are TRBV6-6 and TRBJ2-2, with D possibly being TRBD2 (5 bases). Per germline, CDR1 MNHNY and CDR2 SVGAGI (reference sequence). V lost 0 bases to trimming and J lost 4 bases, with 12 bases between them. The CDR3 loop spans 16 amino acids. The CDR3 reads CASSYSGAPATGELFF. The CDR3 nucleotides read TGTGCCAGCAGTTACTCGGGAGCCCCAGCCACCGGGGAGCTGTTTTTT.

The CDR3 region has the DNA TGTGCCACCAGCAGAGGAATAGAAGCCGGGGAGCTGTTTTTT. The encoded protein is CATSRGIEAGELFF. The rearrangement links TRBV15 to TRBJ2-2; D not resolved. The CDR3 runs 14 residues. Germline loops: CDR1 LNHNV, CDR2 YYDKDF (reference sequence). V lost 1 base to trimming and J lost 6 bases, with 9 bases between them. The whole variable domain, remainder taken from reference TRBV15 and TRBJ2-2, is DAMVIQNPRYQVTQFGKPVTLSCSQTLNHNVMYWYQQKSSQAPKLLFHYYDKDFNNEADTPDNFQSRRPNTSFCFLDIRSPGLGDTAMYLCATSRGIEAGELFFGEGSRLTVL.

The chain links TRBV7-9 to TRBJ2-7, with TRBD2 identical over 10 bases. Germline V gene sequence: CDR1 SEHNR, CDR2 FQNEAQ (reference sequence). The CDR3 has 14 amino acids. J gave up 2 bases and V 6 bases, and 4 bases lay outside the gene matches. The CDR3 sequence: CASSFSGRPYEQYF. For the CDR3, the DNA is TGTGCCAGCAGTTTTAGCGGGAGGCCCTACGAGCAGTACTTC.

The J gene is TRBJ2-7, the V gene TRBV2, with a tentative D call TRBD1 (5 bases). V lost 0 bases and J 6 bases, leaving 12 bases between the germline ends. This CDR3 is 14 amino acids long. Germline V lookup: CDR1 SNHLY, CDR2 FYNNEI. CDR3 region: CASSEARQTREQYF. CDR3 sequence (DNA): TGTGCCAGCAGTGAAGCCCGACAGACACGCGAGCAGTACTTC.

This chain connects TRBV5-1 to TRBJ2-1; 8 bases are shared with TRBD2. The CDR3 is made up of 16 amino acids. The V gene end was trimmed by 1 base and the J gene end by 2 bases; junction bases not matched to a gene: 5. Per germline, CDR1 SGHRS and CDR2 YFSETQ. The CDR3 DNA follows: TGCGCCAGCAGCTTGCGGGGTAGCGGGACCTACAATGAGCAGTTCTTC. It codes for CASSLRGSGTYNEQFF.

In its sample, this clone was seen a few times. This chain connects TRBV2 to TRBJ1-2; the match to TRBD1 covers 7 bases. The CDR3 covers 12 residues. Germline lookup yields CDR1 SNHLY and CDR2 FYNNEI. With V trimmed by 7 bases and J by 6 bases, 5 bases remained unmatched. The CDR3, as DNA: TGTGCCAGCACCATACAGGGGAATGGCTACACCTTC. Protein sequence: CASTIQGNGYTF.

This clone has only one observation. The DNA for the CDR3 is TGTGCCAGCACCAGCCTAGCGGGAGGGTGGAATGAGCAGTTCTTC. Its translation: CASTSLAGGWNEQFF. The chain links TRBV9 to TRBJ2-1; 12 bases are shared with TRBD2. The J segment lost 7 bases and the V segment lost 6 bases, leaving 8 bases of the junction unmatched. Germline CDR1 SGDLS, CDR2 YYNGEE. The CDR3 covers 15 residues.

The CDR3 DNA sequence: TGTGCCAGCAGCTTTACCGTGGGAACCACCGGGGAGCTGTTTTTT. This encodes CASSFTVGTTGELFF. This chain joins TRBV7-9 and TRBJ2-2; D unclear. The CDR3 runs 15 residues. V lost 3 bases and J 4 bases, leaving 12 bases between the germline ends. Germline values: CDR1 SEHNR, CDR2 FQNEAQ (reference sequence).

This chain joins TRBV14 and TRBJ1-2; no reliable D call. Germline CDR1 reads SGHDN; CDR2 reads FVKESK. The CDR3 spans 14 residues. V lost 0 bases, J lost 4 bases, and 9 bases lay in between. For the CDR3, the DNA is TGTGCCAGCAGCCAAGAGTCCGGTCTCTATGGCTACACCTTC. Its protein product is CASSQESGLYGYTF.

The J gene is TRBJ2-1, the V gene TRBV6-5; D not resolved. The CDR3 consists of 13 residues. Trimming removed 2 bases from V and 12 bases from J, with 14 bases in between. Germline assignment: CDR1 MNHEY and CDR2 SVGAGI. The CDR3 DNA reads TGTGCCAGCAGTTACAGCACTCGTTCGCCGCAGTTCTTC. Amino acids: CASSYSTRSPQFF.

V is TRBV12-5 and J is TRBJ2-5; 10 nucleotides agree with TRBD2. Germline V CDR1 and CDR2: LGHNT, FRNRAP. The CDR3 is 14 residues long. Trimming took 5 bases from V and 5 from J; bases not matched to a gene: 5. This CDR3 is CASGLGTSEETQYF. CDR3 in DNA: TGTGCTAGTGGTCTGGGGACTAGCGAGGAGACCCAGTACTTC.

This clone was detected only once. The chain joins TRBV21-1 to TRBJ1-2; the table gives TRBD1 as D, unverified against the DNA. TRBV21-1 is a listed pseudogene. The CDR3 covers 16 residues. CDR3 in amino acids: CASSKSPRQGAGGYTF. CDR3 DNA sequence: TGTGCCAGCAGCAAAAGCCCGAGACAGGGGGCGGGTGGCTACACCTTC.

The chain couples TRBV6-5 to TRBJ2-1; 7 positions agree with TRBD2. V lost 5 bases to trimming and J lost 2 bases; unmatched junction nucleotides: 3. CDR1 is MNHEY and CDR2 is SVGAGI in the germline V gene. The CDR3 consists of 14 residues. CDR3 sequence reads: CASSNGRPYNEQFF. For the CDR3, the DNA is TGTGCCAGCAGTAACGGGAGGCCCTACAATGAGCAGTTCTTC.

This chain joins TRBV5-1 and TRBJ1-1; perhaps TRBD1 as D (5 bases). This CDR3 region has 14 residues. The germline gives CDR1 SGHRS, CDR2 YFSETQ. V lost 4 bases and J lost 6, with 16 bases in between. CDR3 loop: CASSAQGWRSEAFF. As DNA, the CDR3 is TGCGCCAGCAGCGCCCAGGGTTGGCGGTCTGAAGCTTTCTTT.